This record looks at one T cell receptor beta chain sequence and its context. Antigen: not known. The data belong to a study of cytomegalovirus exposure and HLA in healthy donors. The CDR3 extends over 14 amino acids. Germline assignment: CDR1 SGHDN and CDR2 FVKESK. V was cut by 0 bases and J by 2 bases, with 8 bases left in between. TCRdb keeps only in-frame clones here, not all; method: immunoSEQ multiplex PCR. The sample records 100,000 to 150,000 clones, approximately 94% being singletons. Overall study findings and caveats: Researchers counted 150 to 200 TCR beta chains as cytomegalovirus-associated. Rarity held for most TCR sequences, but there were some public TCRs that occurred in many donors.

Sequencing was carried out using PBMCs. This chain links TRBV14 with TRBJ2-7; D uncertain. The TCR comes from a man aged 18 to 30 in good health and CMV-seronegative. The CDR3 nucleotides are TGTGCCAGCAGCCAAGAGGCACCCCCCTACGAGCAGTACTTC. Translated, it gives CASSQEAPPYEQYF.